This TCR beta chain was profiled in a study of TIL therapy for anti-PD-1-resistant metastatic lung cancer. General observations from the study: TIL clonotype persistence in blood showed no apparent association with response.

Germline CDR1 and CDR2: MNHNS and SASEGT. This CDR3 is built from 15 residues. The V and J ends lost 1 base and 11 bases respectively, with 17 bases between them. Concerning this clone itself: Its target is not known.

Sequencing used immunoSEQ v3. The method was immunoSEQ multiplex PCR; TCRdb's version includes in-frame clones alone and lacks a portion of them. The data show some 15,000 clones, around 86% seen once. Documented time point: pre-treatment sample, taken before nivolumab and TIL therapy. The sample was blood, taken at baseline. The receptor was isolated from a person aged 25 to 80 with non-small cell lung cancer. This chain connects TRBV6-1 to TRBJ1-4; a possible D gene is TRBD1 (6 bases). The DNA for the CDR3 is TGTGCCAGCAGTGAAGGCGGCGGGGGGCAGGGGAAACTGTTTTTT. It specifies CASSEGGGGQGKLFF.